This T cell receptor (beta chain) originates from a study of blood T cell repertoires in COVID-19. Across the study: The United States, Italy and Spain were the sources of the acute and convalescent COVID-19 samples.

Those enrolled, adults aged about 18 to 89 years, came from under 25 US areas. Each participant's cohort was designated according to participant-reported clinical history. All recovered Cohort 3 donors got two negative PCRs, got clearance, or saw symptom resolution. Method: immunoSEQ multiplex PCR; TCRdb's copy keeps in-frame clones and lacks some. The sample includes a few hundred thousand clones, about 90% of them seen just once. Sequenced material: PBMCs or T cells enriched from blood (not recorded which). The clonotype was recovered from a woman in her thirties who had recovered from COVID-19.

This CDR3 is CASTIGGGSEAFF. CDR3 nucleotides: TGTGCCAGCACCATTGGAGGAGGGAGTGAAGCTTTCTTT. This chain uses TRBV5-6 with TRBJ1-1; no clear D gene. This CDR3 has 13 residues. Germline V lookup: CDR1 SGHDT, CDR2 YYEEEE. Trimming took off 6 bases at V and 7 bases at J, with 16 bases between the two ends. Full variable domain (missing parts from reference TRBV5-6 and TRBJ1-1): DAGVTQSPTHLIKTRGQQVTLRCSPKSGHDTVSWYQQALGQGPQFIFQYYEEEERQRGNFPDRFSGHQFPNYSSELNVNALLLGDSALYLCASTIGGGSEAFFGQGTRLTVV.